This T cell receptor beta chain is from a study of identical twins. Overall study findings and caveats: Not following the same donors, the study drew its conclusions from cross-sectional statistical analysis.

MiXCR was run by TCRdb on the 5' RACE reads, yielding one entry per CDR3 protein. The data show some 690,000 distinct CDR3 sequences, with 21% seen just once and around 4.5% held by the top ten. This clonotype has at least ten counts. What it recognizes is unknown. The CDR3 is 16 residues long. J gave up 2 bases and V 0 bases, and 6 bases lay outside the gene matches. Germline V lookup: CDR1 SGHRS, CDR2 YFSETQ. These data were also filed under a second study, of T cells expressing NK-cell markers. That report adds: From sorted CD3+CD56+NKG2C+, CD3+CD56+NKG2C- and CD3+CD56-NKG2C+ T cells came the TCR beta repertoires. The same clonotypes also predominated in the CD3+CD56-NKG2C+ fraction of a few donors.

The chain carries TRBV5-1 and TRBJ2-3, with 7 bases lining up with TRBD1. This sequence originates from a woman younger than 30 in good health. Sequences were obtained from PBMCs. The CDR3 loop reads CASSLALGTDTDTQYF. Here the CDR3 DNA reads TGCGCCAGCAGCTTGGCTCTCGGGACAGACACAGATACGCAGTATTTT.